This T cell receptor (beta chain) was sequenced in a study of shared clonotypes between healthy human individuals. Study observations and caveats: Clonotype sharing levels among donors were expected to vary with sequencing depth. The donor pool, a small one, limited the genetic and exposure-history diversity represented.

Only a few counts were recorded for this clone. Antigen: not known. Source study methods: Junction-only immunoSEQ sequences carried no quality scores, so filtering differed. The repertoire was sequenced with immunoSEQ multiplex PCR; TCRdb's copy has only in-frame clones and lacks some. The D gene and trimming were derived from the DNA, and the V and J assignments and clone size from that table. The table records fewer than 500,000 clones, roughly 79% of them present only once. The CDR3 runs to 14 residues. The germline CDR1 and CDR2 sequences are ENHRY and SYGVKD. V gave up 0 bases and J gave up 0 bases, with 5 bases separating them.

The clonotype was recovered from a middle-aged woman in good health. Some clones in this sample may be carry-over from other donors' samples. This chain uses TRBV10-3 with TRBJ1-2, with D unclear. The specimen was PBMCs. CDR3 nucleotide sequence: TGTGCCATCAGTGAGTCAGGTCCTAACTATGGCTACACCTTC. This codes for CAISESGPNYGYTF.